There are a few counts of the clone carrying this T cell receptor (beta chain). Using immunoSEQ multiplex PCR, the repertoire was profiled, and TCRdb retains in-frame clones only, with some absent. The data contain 9,500 to 12,000 clones, roughly 80% of them singletons. The CDR3 has 15 amino acids. V was clipped by 5 bases and J by 2 bases, with 12 bases between them. CDR1 is LNHNV and CDR2 is YYDKDF in the germline V gene (reference sequence). This record belongs to a study of OX40 agonist ivuxolimab in advanced cancers. Sequencing used CD4+ or CD8+ T cells sorted from blood, obtained in a trial of the OX40 agonist ivuxolimab. The chain joins TRBV15 to TRBJ1-4; D unclear. The TCR was taken from an adult with an advanced solid tumor such as melanoma, head and neck, liver or kidney cancer. CDR3 DNA: TGTGCCACCAGCGGGAGAGGGCAGACTAATGAAAAACTGTTTTTT. Its translation is CATSGRGQTNEKLFF.